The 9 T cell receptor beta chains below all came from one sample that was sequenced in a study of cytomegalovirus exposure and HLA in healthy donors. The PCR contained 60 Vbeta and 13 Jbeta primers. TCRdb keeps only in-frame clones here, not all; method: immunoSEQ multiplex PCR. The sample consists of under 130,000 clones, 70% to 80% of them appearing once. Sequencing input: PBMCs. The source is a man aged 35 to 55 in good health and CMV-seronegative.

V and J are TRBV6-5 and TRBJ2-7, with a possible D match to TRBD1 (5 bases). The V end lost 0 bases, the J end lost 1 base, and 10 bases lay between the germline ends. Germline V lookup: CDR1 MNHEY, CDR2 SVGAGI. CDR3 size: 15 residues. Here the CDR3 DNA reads TGTGCCAGCAGTTACTCGTGGCAGGGTTCCTACGAGCAGTACTTC. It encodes CASSYSWQGSYEQYF.

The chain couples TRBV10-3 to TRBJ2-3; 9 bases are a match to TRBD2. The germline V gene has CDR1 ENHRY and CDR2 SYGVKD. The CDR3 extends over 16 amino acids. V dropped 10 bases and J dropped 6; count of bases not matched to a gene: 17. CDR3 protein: CATTSDLERGVDTQYF. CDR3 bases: TGTGCCACCACGAGCGATTTGGAGCGGGGGGTGGATACGCAGTATTTT.

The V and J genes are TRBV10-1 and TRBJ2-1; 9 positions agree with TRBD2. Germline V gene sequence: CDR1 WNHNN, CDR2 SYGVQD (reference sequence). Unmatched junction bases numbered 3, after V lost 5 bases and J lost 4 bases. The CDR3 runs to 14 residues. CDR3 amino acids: CASSSSGSYNEQFF. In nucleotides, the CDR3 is TGCGCCAGCAGTAGTAGCGGGAGTTACAATGAGCAGTTCTTC.

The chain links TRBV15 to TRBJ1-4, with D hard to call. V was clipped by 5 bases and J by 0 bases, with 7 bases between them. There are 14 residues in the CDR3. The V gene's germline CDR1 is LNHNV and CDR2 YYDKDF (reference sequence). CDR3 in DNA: TGTGCCACCAGCCTAGATGCAACTAATGAAAAACTGTTTTTT. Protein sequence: CATSLDATNEKLFF. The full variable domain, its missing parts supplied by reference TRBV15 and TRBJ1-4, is DAMVIQNPRYQVTQFGKPVTLSCSQTLNHNVMYWYQQKSSQAPKLLFHYYDKDFNNEADTPDNFQSRRPNTSFCFLDIRSPGLGDTAMYLCATSLDATNEKLFFGSGTQLSVL.

DNA for the CDR3: TGTGCCACCAGCAGAGATCGAATAGGACAGGCCCATGGCTACACCTTC. Its translation: CATSRDRIGQAHGYTF. The J gene is TRBJ1-2, the V gene TRBV15, with 7 bases matching TRBD1. V dropped 0 bases and J dropped 6; count of bases not matched to a gene: 10. Germline-derived CDR1 and CDR2 are LNHNV and YYDKDF (reference sequence). The CDR3 is 16 amino acids.

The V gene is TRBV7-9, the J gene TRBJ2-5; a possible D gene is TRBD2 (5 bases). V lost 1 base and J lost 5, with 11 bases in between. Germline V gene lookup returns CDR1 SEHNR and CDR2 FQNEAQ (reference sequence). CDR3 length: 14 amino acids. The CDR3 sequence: CASSLDTRWETQYF. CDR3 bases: TGTGCCAGCAGCTTAGATACTAGATGGGAGACCCAGTACTTC.

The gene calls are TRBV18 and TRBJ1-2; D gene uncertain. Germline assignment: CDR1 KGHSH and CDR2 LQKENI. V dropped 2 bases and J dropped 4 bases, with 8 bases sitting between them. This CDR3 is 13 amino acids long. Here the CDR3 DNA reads TGTGCCAGCTCACCATTGGAGGGCTATGGCTACACCTTC. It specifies CASSPLEGYGYTF.

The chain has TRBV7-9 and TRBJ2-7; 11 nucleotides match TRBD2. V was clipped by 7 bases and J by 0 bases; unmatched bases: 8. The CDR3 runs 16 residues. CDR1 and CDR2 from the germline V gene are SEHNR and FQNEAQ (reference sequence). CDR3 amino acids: CASNGGLADNSYEQYF. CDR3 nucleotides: TGTGCCAGCAACGGGGGACTAGCGGACAACTCCTACGAGCAGTACTTC.

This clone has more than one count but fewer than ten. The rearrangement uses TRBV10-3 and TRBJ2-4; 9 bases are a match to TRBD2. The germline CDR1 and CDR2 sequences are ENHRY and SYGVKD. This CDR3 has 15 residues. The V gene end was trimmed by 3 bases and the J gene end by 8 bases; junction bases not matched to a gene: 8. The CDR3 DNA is TGTGCCATCAGTGATTCCGGGACTAGCCTAGACATTCAGTACTTC. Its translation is CAISDSGTSLDIQYF.